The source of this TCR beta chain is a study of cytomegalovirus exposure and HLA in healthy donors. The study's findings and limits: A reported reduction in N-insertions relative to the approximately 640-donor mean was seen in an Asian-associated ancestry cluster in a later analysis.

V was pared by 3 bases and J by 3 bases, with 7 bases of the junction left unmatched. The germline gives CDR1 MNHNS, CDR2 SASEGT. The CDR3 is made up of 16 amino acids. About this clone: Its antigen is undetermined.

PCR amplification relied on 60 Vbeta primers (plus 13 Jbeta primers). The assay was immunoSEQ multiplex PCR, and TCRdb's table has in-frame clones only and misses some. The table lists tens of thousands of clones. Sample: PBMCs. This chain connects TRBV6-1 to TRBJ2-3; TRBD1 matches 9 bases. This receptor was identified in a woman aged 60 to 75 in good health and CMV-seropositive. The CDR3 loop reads CASSDRGDRGTDTQYF. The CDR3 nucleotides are TGTGCCAGCAGTGACCGAGGTGACAGGGGGACAGATACGCAGTATTTT.